This TCR beta chain was retrieved from a study of PD-1 blockade in mismatch repair-deficient tumors. Concerning this clone: The antigen remains unidentified.

Findings of the study overall: Tumor-resident clones, often undetectable pretreatment in blood, expanded then contracted after pembrolizumab.

Per the germline V gene, CDR1 is KGHSH and CDR2 is LQKENI. The ends were cut back, 5 bases at V and 14 bases at J, with 11 bases in the middle. The CDR3 totals 10 residues. Profiled with immunoSEQ multiplex PCR; TCRdb holds only in-frame clones, not every one. This table has about 130,000 clones, around nine tenths appearing once. TCR sequencing covered a few patients who responded to pembrolizumab. The origin of this receptor is an adult with mismatch repair-deficient cancer. This chain connects TRBV18 to TRBJ2-3; D not certain. Material: peripheral blood, obtained almost 74 weeks after starting pembrolizumab. The CDR3 loop reads CASSSDDAYF. DNA of the CDR3: TGTGCCAGCTCATCAGATGATGCGTATTTT. Filled out from reference TRBV18 and TRBJ2-3, the complete variable domain reads NAGVMQNPRHLVRRRGQEARLRCSPMKGHSHVYWYRQLPEEGLKFMVYLQKENIIDESGMPKERFSAEFPKEGPSILRIQQVVRGDSAAYFCASSSDDAYFGPGTRLTVL.